The clone carrying this T cell receptor (beta chain) has ten or more counts. The record originates from a study of blood T cell repertoires in COVID-19. Original processing methods: Estimates of nucleated cell counts were drawn from the amplification of reference gene primers. Produced via immunoSEQ multiplex PCR; TCRdb's table is partial and in-frame only. V and J calls and clone size are given by that table; D and trimming were obtained from the DNA. The table lists roughly 180,000 clones, about four fifths of them singletons. This CDR3 spans 14 amino acids. V lost 5 bases, J lost 0 bases, and 8 bases lay in between. Germline loops: CDR1 SGHAT, CDR2 FQNNGV.

The receptor comes from a woman in her thirties or forties with COVID-19, enrolled during active disease. Source material: peripheral blood. This chain links TRBV11-2 with TRBJ1-3; tentative D call: TRBD1 (5 bases). CDR3 loop: CASSPGHSGNTIYF. DNA for the CDR3: TGTGCCAGCAGCCCCGGACACTCTGGAAACACCATATATTTT.